What follows are 19 T cell receptor beta chains derived from one specimen sequenced in a study of cytomegalovirus exposure and HLA in healthy donors. Only in-frame clones appear in the TCRdb table, and some are missing; sequencing was by immunoSEQ multiplex PCR. The sample includes some 69,000 clones, 95% to 97% of them seen just once. The sample comprised PBMCs. The receptors were sampled from a young man in good health and CMV-seronegative.

This sequence joins TRBV7-2 and TRBJ2-7; the D is unclear. The CDR3 contains 11 residues. The V end lost 2 bases, the J end lost 5 bases, and 4 bases lay between the germline ends. Germline V gene sequence: CDR1 SGHTA, CDR2 FQGNSA. The CDR3 reads CASSLSDEQYF. In DNA form, the CDR3 reads TGTGCCAGCAGCTTATCGGACGAGCAGTACTTC.

This sequence joins TRBV5-4 and TRBJ2-1; D is perhaps TRBD1 (5 bases). V was shortened by 2 bases and J by 1 base, with 10 bases between the two germline ends. The length of the CDR3 is 15 residues. From germline, CDR1 is SGHNT and CDR2 YYREEE (reference sequence). The CDR3 bases are TGTGCCAGCAGCTTAGATACAGGTTCCTACAATGAGCAGTTCTTC. It translates to CASSLDTGSYNEQFF.

The genes are TRBV18 and TRBJ2-2, with 7 positions matching TRBD1. This CDR3 spans 18 amino acids. The ends lost 5 bases at V and 0 bases at J; junction bases unmatched: 12. Germline V gives CDR1 KGHSH, CDR2 LQKENI. This chain's CDR3 is CASSVSRQGGPNTGELFF. CDR3 coding DNA: TGTGCCAGCTCAGTTTCCAGACAGGGTGGGCCGAACACCGGGGAGCTGTTTTTT.

This chain links TRBV10-2 with TRBJ2-3, with D possibly TRBD2 on 7 matching bases. The CDR3 spans 15 residues. Trimming shortened V by 3 bases and J by 4 bases, and 14 bases separated the two germline ends. Germline V gene lookup returns CDR1 WSHSY and CDR2 SAAADI. This CDR3 reads CASSEGGRAPDTQYF. The CDR3 DNA sequence: TGCGCCAGCAGTGAAGGGGGGAGGGCCCCAGATACGCAGTATTTT.

V is TRBV4-1 and J is TRBJ1-2; no definite D call. Trimming took 3 bases from V and 0 from J, leaving 14 bases between them. This CDR3 region has 16 residues. In germline, CDR1 is MGHRA, CDR2 YSYEKL. CDR3 bases: TGCGCCAGCAGCCATCCTACGTTCGAGGCTAACTATGGCTACACCTTC. Translating it yields CASSHPTFEANYGYTF.

This chain's CDR3 is CASSLEGFLYGYTF. The CDR3 DNA reads as TGTGCCAGCAGCTTGGAGGGGTTCCTGTATGGCTACACCTTC. The genes are TRBV5-4 and TRBJ1-2; a possible D gene is TRBD1 (5 bases). There are 14 residues in the CDR3. CDR1 and CDR2 (germline): SGHNT, YYREEE (reference sequence). V was cut by 0 bases and J by 5 bases, with 11 bases left in between.

The chain is built from TRBV2 and TRBJ2-2, with a tentative D call TRBD1 (6 bases). Between the trimmed V and J ends, which lost 0 bases and 4 bases, there was a span of 12 bases. Germline V gene lookup returns CDR1 SNHLY and CDR2 FYNNEI. This CDR3 comprises 16 residues. The chain's CDR3 is CASSEAGARSTGELFF. The CDR3 coding sequence is TGTGCCAGCAGTGAAGCGGGGGCTCGGAGCACCGGGGAGCTGTTTTTT.

The chain has TRBV2 and TRBJ2-3, with D hard to call. CDR1 is SNHLY and CDR2 is FYNNEI in the germline V gene. CDR3 length: 12 amino acids. The V and J ends lost 6 bases and 0 bases respectively, with 4 bases between them. CDR3 coding DNA: TGTGCCAGCAGCAGAAGCACAGATACGCAGTATTTT. Its translation is CASSRSTDTQYF. The complete variable domain, with remaining parts taken from reference TRBV2 and TRBJ2-3, reads EPEVTQTPSHQVTQMGQEVILRCVPISNHLYFYWYRQILGQKVEFLVSFYNNEISEKSEIFDDQFSVERPDGSNFTLKIRSTKLEDSAMYFCASSRSTDTQYFGPGTRLTVL.

This clone came up once. The gene calls are TRBV7-6 and TRBJ2-5, with 7 bases aligning to TRBD1. CDR1 is SGHVS and CDR2 is FNYEAQ in the germline V gene. V trimming: 2 bases; J trimming: 3 bases; junction bases outside the gene matches: 6. This CDR3 is built from 15 residues. CDR3 DNA sequence: TGTGCCAGCAGCTTAAGGGACAGTCTTAAAGAGACCCAGTACTTC. This translates into CASSLRDSLKETQYF. Drawing the rest from reference TRBV7-6 and TRBJ2-5, the complete variable domain is GAGVSQSPRYKVTKRGQDVALRCDPISGHVSLYWYRQALGQGPEFLTYFNYEAQQDKSGLPNDRFSAERPEGSISTLTIQRTEQRDSAMYRCASSLRDSLKETQYFGPGTRLLVL.

The rearrangement uses TRBV10-3 and TRBJ1-2; perhaps TRBD1 as D (5 bases). Trimming removed 4 bases from V and 3 bases from J, with 9 bases in between. This CDR3 has 13 amino acids. Germline V gene lookup returns CDR1 ENHRY and CDR2 SYGVKD. The CDR3 protein is CAISGGPYYGYTF. For the CDR3, the DNA is TGTGCCATCAGTGGGGGCCCCTACTATGGCTACACCTTC.

This chain uses TRBV7-9 with TRBJ2-5, with 9 nucleotides matching TRBD1. The CDR3 consists of 15 residues. V lost 4 bases, J lost 4 bases, and 7 bases stayed unmatched. Germline V gives CDR1 SEHNR, CDR2 FQNEAQ (reference sequence). This chain's CDR3 is CASSSRDRDGETQYF. The CDR3 coding sequence is TGTGCCAGCAGCTCGCGGGACAGGGACGGAGAGACCCAGTACTTC.

The table lists this clone with a count of one. This chain uses TRBV7-9 with TRBJ2-3; 7 bases are a match to TRBD1. CDR1 and CDR2 (germline): SEHNR, FQNEAQ (reference sequence). The ends lost 7 bases at V and 5 bases at J; junction bases unmatched: 12. The CDR3 covers 15 residues. The CDR3 DNA is TGTGCCAGCACTCCAGGGGACAGTGGCAGAGATACGCAGTATTTT. Protein product: CASTPGDSGRDTQYF.

This chain joins TRBV11-2 and TRBJ1-5, with D hard to call. CDR1 is SGHAT, CDR2 FQNNGV, per germline. V was clipped by 1 base and J by 10 bases, with 11 bases between them. The CDR3 runs 13 residues. The chain's CDR3 is CASSLGASKPQHF. CDR3 sequence (DNA): TGTGCCAGCAGCTTAGGGGCCAGTAAACCCCAGCATTTT. Looking up the rest from reference TRBV11-2 and TRBJ1-5 gives the full variable domain: EAGVAQSPRYKIIEKRQSVAFWCNPISGHATLYWYQQILGQGPKLLIQFQNNGVVDDSQLPKDRFSAERLKGVDSTLKIQPAKLEDSAVYLCASSLGASKPQHFGDGTRLSIL.

In its sample, this clone was seen once. The chain joins TRBV7-6 to TRBJ2-1, with TRBD2 as a possible D gene (6 bases). Per the germline V gene, CDR1 is SGHVS and CDR2 is FNYEAQ. Trimming removed 5 bases from V and 5 bases from J, with 10 bases in between. The CDR3 loop spans 13 amino acids. In nucleotides, the CDR3 is TGTGCCAGCAGCCCGGGACTTAACAATGAGCAGTTCTTC. Encoded protein: CASSPGLNNEQFF.

The CDR3 nucleotides are TGTGCCACCAGGAAGAGCGGACCAAACACCGGGGAGCTGTTTTTT. Translation gives CATRKSGPNTGELFF. The chain is built from TRBV15 and TRBJ2-2, with D possibly TRBD2 on 5 matching bases. The CDR3 covers 15 residues. Trimming removed 6 bases from V and 2 bases from J, with 13 bases in between. Germline loops: CDR1 LNHNV, CDR2 YYDKDF (reference sequence).

The V gene is TRBV5-4, the J gene TRBJ2-7, with D possibly matching TRBD1 (5 bases). V lost 5 bases and J lost 7, with 19 bases in between. CDR1 is SGHNT, CDR2 YYREEE, per germline (reference sequence). The CDR3 covers 14 residues. The CDR3 region has the DNA TGTGCCAGCAGGGCGACAGCTGGTTTAGGGGAGCAGTACTTC. Residues: CASRATAGLGEQYF.

V gene TRBV5-8 combines with J gene TRBJ1-6; 7 nucleotides match TRBD1. CDR3 length: 15 residues. The germline V gene encodes CDR1 SGHTS and CDR2 YDEGEE. V lost 4 bases to trimming and J lost 7 bases; unmatched junction nucleotides: 8. CDR3 sequence (DNA): TGTGCCAGCAGCACCCGACAGGGTTACAATTCACCCCTCCACTTT. Translating it yields CASSTRQGYNSPLHF.

This chain connects TRBV28 to TRBJ1-2; 9 bases align to TRBD1. This CDR3 region has 16 residues. Trimming cost V 5 bases and J 2 bases; bases outside gene matches: 9. Germline V gives CDR1 MDHEN, CDR2 SYDVKM. The CDR3 region is CASSPMRTGVNYGYTF. The DNA of the CDR3 is TGTGCCAGCAGTCCTATGCGGACAGGGGTCAACTATGGCTACACCTTC.

This rearrangement joins TRBV12-5 to TRBJ2-2; 7 bases map to TRBD2. The CDR3 totals 16 residues. J gave up 4 bases and V 5 bases, and 10 bases lay outside the gene matches. Germline CDR1 and CDR2: LGHNT and FRNRAP. The CDR3 coding sequence is TGTGCTAGTGGTCTTTCAAGGGACTACGGCACCGGGGAGCTGTTTTTT. Translating gives CASGLSRDYGTGELFF. The whole variable domain, filled in from reference TRBV12-5 and TRBJ2-2, reads DARVTQTPRHKVTEMGQEVTMRCQPILGHNTVFWYRQTMMQGLELLAYFRNRAPLDDSGMPKDRFSAEMPDATLATLKIQPSEPRDSAVYFCASGLSRDYGTGELFFGEGSRLTVL.